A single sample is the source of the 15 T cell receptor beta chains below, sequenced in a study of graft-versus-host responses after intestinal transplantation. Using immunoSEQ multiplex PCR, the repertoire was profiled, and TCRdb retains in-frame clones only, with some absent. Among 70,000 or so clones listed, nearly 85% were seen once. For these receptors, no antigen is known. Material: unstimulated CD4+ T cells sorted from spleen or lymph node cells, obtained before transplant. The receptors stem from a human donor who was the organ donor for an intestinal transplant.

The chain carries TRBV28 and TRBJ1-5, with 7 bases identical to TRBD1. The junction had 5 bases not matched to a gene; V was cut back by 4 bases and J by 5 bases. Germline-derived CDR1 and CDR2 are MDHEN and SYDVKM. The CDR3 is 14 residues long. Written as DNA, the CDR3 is TGTGCCAGCAGTTACAGGGGCTGGTATCAGCCCCAGCATTTT. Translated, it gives CASSYRGWYQPQHF.

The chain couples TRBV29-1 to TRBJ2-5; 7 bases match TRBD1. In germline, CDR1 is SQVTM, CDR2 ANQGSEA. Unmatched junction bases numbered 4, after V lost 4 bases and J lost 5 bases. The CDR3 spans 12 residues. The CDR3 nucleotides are TGCAGCGTTGTCTCACAGGGGGAGACCCAGTACTTC. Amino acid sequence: CSVVSQGETQYF.

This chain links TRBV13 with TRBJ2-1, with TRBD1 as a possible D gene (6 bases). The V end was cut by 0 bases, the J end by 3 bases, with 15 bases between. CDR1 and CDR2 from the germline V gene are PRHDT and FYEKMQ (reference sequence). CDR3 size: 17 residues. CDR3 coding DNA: TGTGCCAGCAGCTTAGGGGGCCGAGGGGGTCGCTACAATGAGCAGTTCTTC. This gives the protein CASSLGGRGGRYNEQFF.

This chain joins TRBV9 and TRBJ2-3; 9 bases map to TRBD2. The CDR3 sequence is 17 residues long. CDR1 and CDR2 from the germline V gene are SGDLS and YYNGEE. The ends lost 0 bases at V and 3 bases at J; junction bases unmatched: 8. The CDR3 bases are TGTGCCAGCAGCGTAGGGGTGGGAGCGGGGGGTACAGATACGCAGTATTTT. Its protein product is CASSVGVGAGGTDTQYF.

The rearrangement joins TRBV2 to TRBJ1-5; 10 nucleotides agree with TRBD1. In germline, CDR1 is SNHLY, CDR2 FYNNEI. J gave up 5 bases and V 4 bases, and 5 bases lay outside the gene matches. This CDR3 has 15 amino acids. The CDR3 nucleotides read TGTGCCAGCAGTGGCCGGACAGGGGGGGATCAGCCCCAGCATTTT. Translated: CASSGRTGGDQPQHF.

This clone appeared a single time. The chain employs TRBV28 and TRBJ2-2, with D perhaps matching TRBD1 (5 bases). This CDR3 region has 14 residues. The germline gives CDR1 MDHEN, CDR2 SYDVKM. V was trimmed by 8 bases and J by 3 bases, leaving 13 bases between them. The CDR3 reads CASFGQGYTGELFF. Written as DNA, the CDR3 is TGTGCCAGCTTTGGGCAGGGTTACACCGGGGAGCTGTTTTTT. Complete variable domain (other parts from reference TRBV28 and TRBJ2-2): DVKVTQSSRYLVKRTGEKVFLECVQDMDHENMFWYRQDPGLGLRLIYFSYDVKMKEKGDIPEGYSVSREKKERFSLILESASTNQTSMYLCASFGQGYTGELFFGEGSRLTVL.

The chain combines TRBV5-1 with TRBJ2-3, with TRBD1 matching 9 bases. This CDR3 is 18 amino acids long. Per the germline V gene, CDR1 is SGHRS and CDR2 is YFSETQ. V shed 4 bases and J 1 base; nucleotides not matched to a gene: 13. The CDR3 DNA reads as TGCGCCAGCAGCACGAGATTTGATACAGGGGGCGGCACAGATACGCAGTATTTT. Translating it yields CASSTRFDTGGGTDTQYF.

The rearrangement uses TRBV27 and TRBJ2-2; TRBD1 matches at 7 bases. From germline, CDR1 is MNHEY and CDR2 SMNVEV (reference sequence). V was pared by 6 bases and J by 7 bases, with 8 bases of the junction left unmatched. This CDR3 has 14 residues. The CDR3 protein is CASRDTGVYGELFF. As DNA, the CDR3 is TGTGCCAGCAGGGACACAGGGGTTTACGGGGAGCTGTTTTTT.

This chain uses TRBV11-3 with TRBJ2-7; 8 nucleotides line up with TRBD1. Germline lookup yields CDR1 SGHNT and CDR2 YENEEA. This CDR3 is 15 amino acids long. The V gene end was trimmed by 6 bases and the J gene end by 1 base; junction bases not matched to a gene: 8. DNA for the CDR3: TGTGCCAGCAGTCCAGGGGGCTTCCCATCCTACGAGCAGTACGTC. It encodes CASSPGGFPSYEQYV.

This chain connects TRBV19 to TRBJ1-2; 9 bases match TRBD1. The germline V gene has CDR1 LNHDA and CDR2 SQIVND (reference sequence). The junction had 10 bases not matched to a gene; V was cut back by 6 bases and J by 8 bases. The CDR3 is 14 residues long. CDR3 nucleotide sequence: TGTGCCAGTAGGATCCCCCGGGACAGGGTCGGCTACACCTTC. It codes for CASRIPRDRVGYTF.

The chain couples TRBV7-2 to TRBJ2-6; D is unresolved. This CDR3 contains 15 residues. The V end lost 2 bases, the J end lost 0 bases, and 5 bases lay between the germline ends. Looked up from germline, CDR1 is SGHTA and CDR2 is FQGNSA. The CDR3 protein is CASSLILSGANVLTF. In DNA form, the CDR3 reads TGTGCCAGCAGCTTAATCCTCTCTGGGGCCAACGTCCTGACTTTC.

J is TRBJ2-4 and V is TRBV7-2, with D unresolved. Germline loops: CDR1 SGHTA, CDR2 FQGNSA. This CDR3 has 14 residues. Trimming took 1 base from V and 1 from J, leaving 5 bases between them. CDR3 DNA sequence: TGTGCCAGCAGCTTAGACGGGGCCAAAAACATTCAGTACTTC. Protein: CASSLDGAKNIQYF.

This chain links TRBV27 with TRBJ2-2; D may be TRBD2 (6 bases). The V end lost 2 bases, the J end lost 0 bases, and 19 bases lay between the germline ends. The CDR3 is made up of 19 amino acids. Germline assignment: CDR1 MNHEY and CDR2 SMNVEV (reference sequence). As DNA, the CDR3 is TGTGCCAGCAGTTTAGCCGGAGGGGTAATTGGGACGAACACCGGGGAGCTGTTTTTT. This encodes CASSLAGGVIGTNTGELFF.

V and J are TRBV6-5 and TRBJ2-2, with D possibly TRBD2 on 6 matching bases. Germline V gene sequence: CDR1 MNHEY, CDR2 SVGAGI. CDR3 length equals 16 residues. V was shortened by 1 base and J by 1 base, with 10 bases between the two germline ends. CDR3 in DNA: TGTGCCAGCAGTTACTGGCGGGGTCAGAACACCGGGGAGCTGTTTTTT. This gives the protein CASSYWRGQNTGELFF.

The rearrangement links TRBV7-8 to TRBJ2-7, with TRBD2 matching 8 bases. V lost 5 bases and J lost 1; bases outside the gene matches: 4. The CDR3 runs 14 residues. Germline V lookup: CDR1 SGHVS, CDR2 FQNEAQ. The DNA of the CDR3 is TGTGCCAGCAGCCGGGCGGGAGGATCCTACGAGCAGTACGTC. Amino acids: CASSRAGGSYEQYV.